These 23 T cell receptor beta chains share one sample of origin, sequenced in a study of human T cells and chemical hapten exposure. TCRdb processed the RACE reads anew with MiXCR; each CDR3 protein has one entry. The data contain 350,000 to 400,000 distinct CDR3 sequences, just under 6.5% of them singletons. The time point here: patch test 2, 6 weeks after DPC sensitization. Specified treatment: therapeutic diphenylcyclopropenone sensitization with weekly scalp DPC. This specimen consisted of whole blood, obtained in connection with sensitization to the hapten diphenylcyclopropenone (DPC). The source of these receptors is a woman aged 18-35 years with alopecia areata. Some clones in this sample may be carry-over from other donors' samples.

The chain joins TRBV28 to TRBJ2-2, with D unresolved. The CDR3 totals 14 residues. Germline V gene data show CDR1 as MDHEN and CDR2 as SYDVKM. Deletions cut 7 bases from V and 0 bases from J, with 9 bases between. The CDR3 sequence is CASIDFPNTGELFF. The CDR3 region has the DNA TGTGCCAGCATAGACTTCCCGAACACCGGGGAGCTGTTTTTT. Together with reference TRBV28 and TRBJ2-2, the CDR3 gives the full variable domain: DVKVTQSSRYLVKRTGEKVFLECVQDMDHENMFWYRQDPGLGLRLIYFSYDVKMKEKGDIPEGYSVSREKKERFSLILESASTNQTSMYLCASIDFPNTGELFFGEGSRLTVL.

This clonotype was observed at least ten times. The chain links TRBV6-1 to TRBJ1-5; 7 bases are a match to TRBD1. Germline values: CDR1 MNHNS, CDR2 SASEGT. The CDR3 has 15 amino acids. The junction had 7 bases not matched to a gene; V was cut back by 4 bases and J by 4 bases. The CDR3 nucleotides are TGTGCCAGCAGTGGAGGACAGGCGGCAAATCAGCCCCAGCATTTT. The encoded protein is CASSGGQAANQPQHF.

This clonotype was recorded a few times. This chain connects TRBV7-9 to TRBJ1-2; perhaps TRBD1 as D (5 bases). V was pared by 5 bases and J by 2 bases, with 15 bases between. CDR3 length: 15 residues. Germline V CDR1 and CDR2: SEHNR, FQNEAQ (reference sequence). Here the CDR3 DNA reads TGTGCCAGCAGCGAAAGGGACCGTTTAAACTATGGCTACACCTTC. Amino acid sequence: CASSERDRLNYGYTF. Variable domain in full (rest from reference TRBV7-9 and TRBJ1-2): DTGVSQNPRHKITKRGQNVTFRCDPISEHNRLYWYRQTLGQGPEFLTYFQNEAQLEKSRLLSDRFSAERPKGSFSTLEIQRTEQGDSAMYLCASSERDRLNYGYTFGSGTRLTVV.

This clonotype has just a few counts. This chain links TRBV6-2 or TRBV6-3 with TRBJ2-1; 8 nucleotides line up with TRBD2. The CDR3 consists of 14 residues. Germline V lookup: CDR1 MNHEY, CDR2 SVGEGT. J was trimmed by 7 bases and V by 5 bases; bases with no gene match: 7. The CDR3 is CASSISGGGNEQFF. CDR3 nucleotide sequence: TGTGCCAGCAGTATCAGCGGGGGAGGTAATGAGCAGTTCTTC.

The sample holds many counts of this clonotype. The chain has TRBV20-1 and TRBJ1-1, with D tentatively TRBD1 (6 bases). V lost 6 bases and J lost 4, with 18 bases in between. CDR3 length: 14 amino acids. Germline V gene lookup returns CDR1 DFQATT and CDR2 SNEGSKA (reference sequence). The CDR3 is CSAPHPRGRTEAFF. CDR3 bases: TGCAGTGCGCCCCACCCCAGGGGTCGCACTGAAGCTTTCTTT.

The chain links TRBV11-3 to TRBJ2-5; 7 nucleotides match TRBD1. This CDR3 comprises 16 residues. Germline CDR1 and CDR2: SGHNT and YENEEA. V lost 5 bases, J lost 7 bases, and 16 bases stayed unmatched. The CDR3 DNA follows: TGTGCCAGCAGCATAACCGGGACAGAGGAAGGAGGGACCCAGTACTTC. Its translation is CASSITGTEEGGTQYF.

This clonotype was counted ten times or more. V is TRBV6-5 and J is TRBJ1-2; 7 nucleotides align to TRBD1. CDR1 is MNHEY, CDR2 SVGAGI, per germline. J was trimmed by 4 bases and V by 5 bases; bases with no gene match: 7. The CDR3 totals 14 residues. The CDR3 DNA reads as TGTGCCAGCAGTAGGGGACAGCTGGTCTATGGCTACACCTTC. Its protein product is CASSRGQLVYGYTF.

The V and J genes are TRBV6-2 or TRBV6-3 and TRBJ2-3; 14 nucleotides align to TRBD2. V dropped 5 bases and J dropped 7; count of bases not matched to a gene: 11. CDR3 size: 17 residues. Per germline, CDR1 MNHEY and CDR2 SVGEGT. CDR3 coding DNA: TGTGCCAGCAGTGGACCTTTGACTAGCGGGGGGGCATATACGCAGTATTTT. Translation gives CASSGPLTSGGAYTQYF.

Many counts were recorded for this clonotype. The chain is built from TRBV5-1 and TRBJ1-2; D ambiguous. Germline V gives CDR1 SGHRS, CDR2 YFSETQ. Trimming took off 0 bases at V and 0 bases at J, with 6 bases between the two ends. The CDR3 sequence is 14 residues long. CDR3 in amino acids: CASSLERANYGYTF. CDR3 in DNA: TGCGCCAGCAGCTTGGAACGGGCTAACTATGGCTACACCTTC.

V and J are TRBV7-2 and TRBJ2-7; D gene uncertain. This CDR3 has 16 residues. Germline assignment: CDR1 SGHTA and CDR2 FQGNSA. V lost 6 bases, J lost 5 bases, and 23 bases lay in between. The CDR3 DNA follows: TGTGCCAGCAGTTTGTCCCTGGCAGGAGTGGGCCACGAGCAGTACTTC. Protein: CASSLSLAGVGHEQYF. Looking up the rest from reference TRBV7-2 and TRBJ2-7 gives the full variable domain: GAGVSQSPSNKVTEKGKDVELRCDPISGHTALYWYRQSLGQGLEFLIYFQGNSAPDKSGLPSDRFSAERTGGSVSTLTIQRTQQEDSAVYLCASSLSLAGVGHEQYFGPGTRLTVT.

This clonotype was detected only a few times. The gene calls are TRBV5-8 and TRBJ1-2, with 10 positions matching TRBD1. CDR1 is SGHTS, CDR2 YDEGEE, per germline. The junction had 11 bases not matched to a gene; V was cut back by 4 bases and J by 5 bases. There are 16 residues in the CDR3. CDR3 nucleotide sequence: TGTGCCAGCAGCCCCGGACCGGGACAGGGGCGGTATGGCTACACCTTC. Protein product: CASSPGPGQGRYGYTF.

Ten or more counts support this clonotype. A junction end diverges from the germline sequence, so it may reflect a read error. The V gene is TRBV7-9, the J gene TRBJ2-1; D uncertain. The CDR3 has 12 residues. Germline values: CDR1 SEHNR, CDR2 FQNEAQ (reference sequence). This CDR3 reads CASSVANYEQFF. CDR3 DNA: TGTGCCAGCAGCGTAGCAAACTATGAGCAGTTCTTC. The full variable domain, in which reference TRBV7-9 and TRBJ2-1 provide the parts outside the CDR3, is DTGVSQNPRHKITKRGQNVTFRCDPISEHNRLYWYRQTLGQGPEFLTYFQNEAQLEKSRLLSDRFSAERPKGSFSTLEIQRTEQGDSAMYLCASSVANYEQFFGPGTRLTVL.

There are many counts of this clonotype. The chain combines TRBV6-1 with TRBJ2-5; 7 nucleotides align to TRBD1. Trimming took 8 bases from V and 1 from J; bases not matched to a gene: 7. The CDR3 is 14 amino acids. The germline V gene encodes CDR1 MNHNS and CDR2 SASEGT. The chain's CDR3 is CASEVGQAQETQYF. The DNA of the CDR3 is TGTGCCAGCGAGGTCGGACAGGCCCAAGAGACCCAGTACTTC.

This chain connects TRBV3-1 to TRBJ1-2; TRBD1 might be the D (5 bases). Germline assignment: CDR1 LGHDT and CDR2 YNNKEL (reference sequence). The CDR3 contains 15 residues. V lost 0 bases, J lost 6 bases, and 14 bases lay in between. The CDR3 spells CASSQDLGGDHGYTF. CDR3 DNA sequence: TGTGCCAGCAGCCAAGATCTTGGAGGGGATCATGGCTACACCTTC. The variable domain in full, completed from reference TRBV3-1 and TRBJ1-2, reads DTAVSQTPKYLVTQMGNDKSIKCEQNLGHDTMYWYKQDSKKFLKIMFSYNNKELIINETVPNRFSPKSPDKAHLNLHINSLELGDSAVYFCASSQDLGGDHGYTFGSGTRLTVV.

This clonotype has only a few counts. The rearrangement uses TRBV29-1 and TRBJ2-3; 7 bases align to TRBD2. The CDR3 totals 14 residues. Germline assignment: CDR1 SQVTM and CDR2 ANQGSEA. V was pared by 6 bases and J by 1 base, with 7 bases of the junction left unmatched. The CDR3 sequence is CSVSLADGTDTQYF. For the CDR3, the DNA is TGCAGCGTATCCCTAGCGGATGGCACAGATACGCAGTATTTT.

This clonotype was seen a few times. The CDR3 DNA is TGCAGCGTTGGAACTACTTCCTACGAGCAGTACTTC. Protein sequence: CSVGTTSYEQYF. The chain links TRBV29-1 to TRBJ2-7; D unclear. V shed 4 bases and J shed 1 base, with 8 bases lying between them. Germline CDR1 is SQVTM and CDR2 is ANQGSEA. This CDR3 comprises 12 residues.

The gene calls are TRBV2 and TRBJ2-7; 8 bases are a match to TRBD2. The CDR3 runs to 15 residues. Germline V gives CDR1 SNHLY, CDR2 FYNNEI. V lost 1 base and J lost 0; bases outside the gene matches: 2. CDR3 bases: TGTGCCAGCAGTGAAGGGACTAGCAGCTCCTACGAGCAGTACTTC. It translates to CASSEGTSSSYEQYF. Together with reference TRBV2 and TRBJ2-7, the CDR3 gives the full variable domain: EPEVTQTPSHQVTQMGQEVILRCVPISNHLYFYWYRQILGQKVEFLVSFYNNEISEKSEIFDDQFSVERPDGSNFTLKIRSTKLEDSAMYFCASSEGTSSSYEQYFGPGTRLTVT.

This clonotype came up many times. The rearrangement joins TRBV29-1 to TRBJ1-2; the D gene is possibly TRBD1 (5 bases). CDR1 and CDR2 (germline): SQVTM, ANQGSEA. The CDR3 covers 12 residues. V shed 4 bases and J shed 2 bases, with 8 bases lying between them. CDR3 loop: CSVGAGNYGYTF. CDR3 sequence (DNA): TGCAGCGTTGGAGCAGGGAACTATGGCTACACCTTC.

This clonotype was seen more than once but under ten times. The rearrangement uses TRBV25-1 and TRBJ2-1, with a possible D match to TRBD1 (5 bases). Per germline, CDR1 MGHDK and CDR2 SYGVNS. Trimming took 3 bases from V and 6 from J, leaving 6 bases between them. There are 12 residues in the CDR3. The CDR3 reads CASSETANEQFF. CDR3 nucleotides: TGTGCCAGCAGTGAGACAGCCAATGAGCAGTTCTTC.

Many counts were recorded for this clonotype. This rearrangement joins TRBV6-6 to TRBJ2-7; D ambiguous. CDR3 size: 13 residues. Germline CDR1 and CDR2: MNHNY and SVGAGI (reference sequence). V lost 6 bases, J lost 2 bases, and 11 bases lay in between. The CDR3 nucleotides are TGTGCCAGCAGCCCCGGACCCACCTACGAGCAGTACTTC. Translation: CASSPGPTYEQYF.

This rearrangement joins TRBV12-3 or TRBV12-4 to TRBJ2-5, with 7 bases fitting TRBD2. The CDR3 has 15 residues. J lost 2 bases, V lost 5 bases, and 8 bases had no gene match. The CDR3, as DNA: TGTGCCAGCAGTCAAACGGGACTACCACAAGAGACCCAGTACTTC. Translated, it gives CASSQTGLPQETQYF.

This clonotype was detected ten times or more. V is TRBV21-1 and J is TRBJ1-5; the table names TRBD1, a call not compared with the DNA. TRBV21-1 is a pseudogene locus. The CDR3 consists of 16 residues. The CDR3: CASSPWATGGPQPQHF. CDR3 DNA sequence: TGTGCCAGCAGCCCATGGGCGACAGGGGGGCCACAGCCCCAGCATTTT.

On this clonotype: A much larger clone is a single base away; this may be a read error. The chain is built from TRBV25-1 and TRBJ2-3, with a tentative D call TRBD2 (5 bases). Germline-derived CDR1 and CDR2 are MGHDK and SYGVNS. This CDR3 is 14 amino acids long. This CDR3 is CVSSRAASTDTQYF. The CDR3 coding sequence is TGTGTCAGCAGTCGAGCGGCGAGCACAGATACGCAGTATTTT. The variable domain in full, with the rest retrieved from reference TRBV25-1 and TRBJ2-3, is EADIYQTPRYLVIGTGKKITLECSQTMGHDKMYWYQQDPGMELHLIHYSYGVNSTEKGDLSSESTVSRIRTEHFPLTLESARPSHTSQYLCVSSRAASTDTQYFGPGTRLTVL.